The next 14 T cell receptor beta chains were all read from a single sample in a study of T cells in Graves' hyperthyroidism and ophthalmopathy. Researchers took RNA transcripts and amplified the TCR beta CDR3 regions from them. With the HTBI primer set, the TCR CDR3 went through a first round of RT-PCR. One entry per CDR3 protein results from TCRdb running MiXCR on the multiplex PCR reads. Of 300,000 to 450,000 distinct CDR3 sequences in the sample, about 25% were seen once. Sequenced sample: blood. The receptors come from a man aged 45-60 years with Graves' hyperthyroidism.

J is TRBJ2-1 and V is TRBV28; D is unclear. Germline CDR1 is MDHEN and CDR2 is SYDVKM. The CDR3 length is 12 residues. The V and J ends lost 5 bases and 8 bases respectively, with 10 bases between them. CDR3 residues: CASSPLNDEQFF. CDR3 nucleotide sequence: TGTGCCAGCAGTCCCTTGAACGATGAGCAGTTCTTC.

In this sample, this clonotype turned up a few times. The chain is built from TRBV5-1 and TRBJ1-1; D ambiguous. V was cut by 6 bases and J by 1 base, with 10 bases left in between. There are 13 residues in the CDR3. The germline V gene has CDR1 SGHRS and CDR2 YFSETQ. CDR3 bases: TGCGCCAGCACGTCCCTCACGAACACTGAAGCTTTCTTT. This translates into CASTSLTNTEAFF.

The chain has TRBV2 and TRBJ2-1; D may correspond to TRBD1 or TRBD2 (5 bases each). The CDR3 extends over 12 amino acids. Germline V CDR1 and CDR2: SNHLY, FYNNEI. V was clipped by 2 bases and J by 15 bases, with 14 bases between them. The CDR3 reads CASSEFGTQGFF. As DNA, the CDR3 is TGTGCCAGCAGTGAATTTGGGACCCAGGGGTTCTTC.

This clonotype was seen many times. This sequence joins TRBV6-1 and TRBJ1-5; 7 bases are shared with TRBD1. With V trimmed by 7 bases and J by 2 bases, 11 bases remained unmatched. CDR1 MNHNS and CDR2 SASEGT come from the germline V gene. The CDR3 is 16 residues long. The CDR3 coding sequence is TGTGCCAGCAATATCCAGGGACAGATCCGCAATCAGCCCCAGCATTTT. It translates to CASNIQGQIRNQPQHF.

Ten or more counts support this clonotype. The chain carries TRBV6-5 and TRBJ2-7; 10 bases align to TRBD2. Losses at the gene ends were 2 bases for V and 1 base for J; bases not matched to a gene: 5. The CDR3 runs 16 residues. Germline-derived CDR1 and CDR2 are MNHEY and SVGAGI. The CDR3 sequence: CASSYQAGGGSYEQYF. For the CDR3, the DNA is TGTGCCAGCAGTTACCAAGCGGGAGGGGGATCCTACGAGCAGTACTTC.

This clonotype was counted a few times. The rearrangement links TRBV5-1 to TRBJ2-1; 8 nucleotides line up with TRBD2. Trimming cost V 0 bases and J 8 bases; bases outside gene matches: 7. The CDR3 runs 15 residues. Germline CDR1 reads SGHRS; CDR2 reads YFSETQ. The CDR3 DNA follows: TGCGCCAGCAGCTTGGCGGCTAGCGGGTTGGATGAGCAGTTCTTC. Its translation is CASSLAASGLDEQFF.

The CDR3 DNA follows: TGTGCCAGCTCAGCGATAGCTAGGAACACTGAAGCTTTCTTT. Its protein is CASSAIARNTEAFF. The chain recombines TRBV18 with TRBJ1-1; no clear D. Deletions cut 5 bases from V and 1 base from J, with 11 bases between. CDR1 KGHSH and CDR2 LQKENI come from the germline V gene. CDR3 size: 14 residues.

The J gene is TRBJ2-7, the V gene TRBV29-1; the match to TRBD1 covers 8 bases. Trimming removed 4 bases from V and 6 bases from J; junction bases left unmatched: 11. The CDR3 length is 14 residues. Germline V gives CDR1 SQVTM, CDR2 ANQGSEA. In DNA form, the CDR3 reads TGCAGCGTTGTGATCCAGGGGGCGCGTTTCGAGCAGTACTTC. It is translated as CSVVIQGARFEQYF.

The chain recombines TRBV4-2 with TRBJ2-2; 8 bases are shared with TRBD2. The CDR3 has 20 residues. Trimming at V came to 0 bases and at J to 4 bases, leaving 16 bases not matched to a gene. Germline assignment: CDR1 LGHNA and CDR2 YNFKEQ. This CDR3 is CASSQDYLGEREFATGELFF. The CDR3 DNA follows: TGTGCCAGCAGCCAAGATTATCTAGGGGAGCGGGAGTTTGCCACCGGGGAGCTGTTTTTT.

The rearrangement joins TRBV6-1 to TRBJ1-5, with 7 bases fitting TRBD1. The V segment lost 0 bases and the J segment 7 bases; nucleotides outside the gene matches: 6. The germline V gene has CDR1 MNHNS and CDR2 SASEGT. This CDR3 region has 15 residues. The CDR3 protein is CASSEARQGGQPQHF. The CDR3 DNA is TGTGCCAGCAGTGAAGCGCGACAGGGTGGACAGCCCCAGCATTTT.

This clonotype was seen only a few times. This chain connects TRBV20-1 to TRBJ2-5, with 7 bases aligning to TRBD1. The V gene's germline CDR1 is DFQATT and CDR2 SNEGSKA (reference sequence). V gave up 4 bases and J gave up 1 base; unmatched junction bases: 6. CDR3 length: 14 residues. The CDR3 region is CSAKWAGGQETQYF. CDR3 bases: TGCAGTGCTAAGTGGGCAGGGGGCCAAGAGACCCAGTACTTC.

This clonotype was observed many times. This chain connects TRBV2 to TRBJ1-2; D remains unclear. The V gene's germline CDR1 is SNHLY and CDR2 FYNNEI. The CDR3 is 12 amino acids. V was trimmed by 0 bases and J by 5 bases, leaving 4 bases between them. The CDR3 spells CASSEANYGYTF. In DNA, the CDR3 is TGTGCCAGCAGTGAAGCCAATTATGGCTACACCTTC.

As DNA, the CDR3 is TGTGCCAGCAGTTTGGGGCCGGGAGACAAAATCGAGCAGTACTTC. It specifies CASSLGPGDKIEQYF. This chain joins TRBV28 and TRBJ2-7; D might be TRBD2 (6 bases). Per germline, CDR1 MDHEN and CDR2 SYDVKM. This CDR3 contains 15 residues. V lost 3 bases and J 6 bases, leaving 18 bases between the germline ends.

The sample holds many counts of this clonotype. The chain couples TRBV2 to TRBJ2-5, with D perhaps matching TRBD1 (6 bases). From germline, CDR1 is SNHLY and CDR2 FYNNEI. V shed 6 bases and J shed 4 bases, with 18 bases lying between them. This CDR3 has 15 amino acids. CDR3 in amino acids: CASSVTQGFGETQYF. CDR3 nucleotide sequence: TGTGCCAGCAGCGTAACACAGGGTTTCGGAGAGACCCAGTACTTC.